This TCR beta chain was documented in a study of cytomegalovirus exposure and HLA in healthy donors. PCR was performed using 60 Vbeta and 13 Jbeta primers. The protocol was immunoSEQ multiplex PCR, while the TCRdb copy is restricted to in-frame clones and leaves out a portion. The repertoire table contains roughly 45,000 clones. V shed 0 bases and J 4 bases; nucleotides not matched to a gene: 8. This CDR3 has 17 residues. Germline CDR1 reads SGHRS; CDR2 reads YFSETQ. The sequence came from a young woman in good health and CMV-seronegative. V is TRBV5-1 and J is TRBJ2-5; 11 nucleotides line up with TRBD1. Sequences were obtained from PBMCs. The CDR3: CASSLVKGTGGGETQYF. CDR3 nucleotides: TGCGCCAGCAGCTTGGTCAAGGGGACAGGGGGTGGAGAGACCCAGTACTTC.